This paragraph reports one T cell receptor beta chain. Its antigen remains unidentified. Base qualities are not recorded, but no much larger clone differs from it by a single base. The immunoSEQ Assay, a bias-controlled multiplex PCR, was used to amplify TCRbeta CDR3 regions from genomic DNA. The authors' pipeline ran thus. The number of nucleated cells in each sample was estimated from the amplification of reference gene primers within the assay. Sequence reads were collapsed and filtered to measure the absolute abundance of every unique TCRbeta CDR3 rearrangement. For each sample, productive Simpson clonality was calculated as the square root of Simpson's diversity index over productive rearrangements. The clones in this table, taken by TCRdb from immuneACCESS, are in-frame only. Not every clone is retained; where verified, under half of the shortfall comes from an unresolved V gene, and the cause of the rest is unknown. V and J calls and clone size are those listed in that table; D and trimming were worked out from the DNA. Within this sample are more than 150,000 clones, with about 90% of them counted one time only. Of the sample, less than 25% is held by the ten largest clones.

V drops 5 bases and J drops 6 bases, leaving 11 bases in between. CDR1 and CDR2 were assigned from the germline V gene as SGHTA and FQGNSA. The CDR3 runs 13 amino acids, cysteine and phenylalanine included. Just CDR3 DNA is preserved here, 39 bases in frame from base 1. Whole blood was collected in K2EDTA tubes by collaborating institutions according to the institutions' own protocols. Collaborator samples were shipped for TCRbeta analysis as frozen whole blood, isolated PBMCs, or DNA extracted from either sample type. This entry comes from a study of blood T cell repertoires in COVID-19 (TCRdb year 2020). Concerning the study at large: The collaborator samples originated in the United States, Italy and Spain and spanned the acute and convalescent phases of COVID-19. The samples were drawn from two sources: the first 160 participants of the ongoing ImmuneRACE study, and approximately 1,300 subjects contributed by 6 global collaborators. Subjects who had been exposed to COVID-19, were actively infected with it, or had recovered from it provided the deeply sampled blood TCRbeta repertoires that made up the dataset. The repertoires were released in a freely available public database meant as a resource for research on the immune response to SARS-CoV-2. HLA class I and class II types, where available, came from metadata supplied by the sample provider rather than from assay-based typing. The material from the prospective study consisted of cDNA or gDNA derived from T cells, B-cell-depleted T cells, or PBMCs. Sample metadata almost always included a de-identified subject ID, COVID-19 status, age in years and sex.

Results the study describes overall, beyond this receptor: The amount of clinical and demographic metadata varied by source and participant and was provided uncurated.

The chain uses TRBV7-2 and TRBJ1-5; the D region possibly corresponds to TRBD1 (5 bases align). The TCR comes from a man in his 70s with active or convalescent COVID-19. Sequenced sample: peripheral blood. CDR3 reads: CASSQDKVQPQHF. In nucleotide form, the sequence is TGTGCCAGCAGCCAGGACAAAGTTCAGCCCCAGCATTTT.